These 31 T cell receptor beta chains share one sample of origin, sequenced in a study of Graves' ophthalmopathy and Graves' hyperthyroidism. TCR beta CDR3 regions were amplified from RNA transcripts. HTBI primers were employed in first-round RT-PCR, then a second-round multiplex PCR followed. TCRdb re-analysed the multiplex PCR reads in MiXCR, keeping a single row per CDR3 protein. The sample carries some 210,000 distinct CDR3 sequences, 25% to 35% recorded once. The sequenced sample was peripheral blood. The source of these receptors is a man in his forties or fifties with Graves' ophthalmopathy.

V is TRBV15 and J is TRBJ2-5, with 9 bases that match TRBD1. With V trimmed by 2 bases and J by 1 base, 23 bases remained unmatched. In germline, CDR1 is LNHNV, CDR2 YYDKDF (reference sequence). The CDR3 covers 22 residues. This chain's CDR3 is CATSRSPPLPPAPTGGQETQYF. The CDR3 region has the DNA TGTGCCACCAGCAGATCGCCACCCCTTCCACCGGCCCCGACAGGGGGCCAAGAGACCCAGTACTTC.

At least ten counts were recorded for this clonotype. The rearrangement joins TRBV6-1 to TRBJ1-2; D possibly corresponds to TRBD1 (6 bases). The CDR3 has 13 amino acids. CDR1 MNHNS and CDR2 SASEGT come from the germline V gene. V was shortened by 3 bases and J by 6 bases, with 11 bases between the two germline ends. CDR3 amino acids: CASSDNRANGYTF. The DNA of the CDR3 is TGTGCCAGCAGTGATAACAGGGCTAATGGCTACACCTTC.

V usage is TRBV7-9 and J usage is TRBJ2-5; D may match TRBD1 or TRBD2 (5 bases each). The V end was cut by 0 bases, the J end by 1 base, with 12 bases between. The CDR3 sequence is 16 residues long. Germline CDR1 SEHNR, CDR2 FQNEAQ (reference sequence). The CDR3 sequence: CASSLARGTAQETQYF. As DNA, the CDR3 is TGTGCCAGCAGCTTAGCGCGTGGGACGGCCCAAGAGACCCAGTACTTC.

This clonotype was counted ten times or more. The chain is built from TRBV18 and TRBJ1-1, with D perhaps matching TRBD1 (5 bases). The CDR3 totals 14 residues. Per the germline V gene, CDR1 is KGHSH and CDR2 is LQKENI. V shed 3 bases and J shed 6 bases, with 14 bases lying between them. The CDR3: CASSPFRVAAEAFF. For the CDR3, the DNA is TGTGCCAGCTCACCGTTCAGGGTTGCCGCTGAAGCTTTCTTT.

This clonotype has at least ten counts. V and J are TRBV3-1 and TRBJ2-7, with TRBD1 as a possible D gene (5 bases). The CDR3 contains 14 residues. Deletions cut 1 base from V and 4 bases from J, with 11 bases between. Germline CDR1 reads LGHDT; CDR2 reads YNNKEL (reference sequence). CDR3 in amino acids: CASSQGQLSYEQYF. Here the CDR3 DNA reads TGTGCCAGCAGCCAAGGACAGTTGAGTTACGAGCAGTACTTC.

The chain combines TRBV7-8 with TRBJ2-5, with a tentative D call TRBD2 (6 bases). The germline V gene encodes CDR1 SGHVS and CDR2 FQNEAQ. V was cut by 1 base and J by 3 bases, with 9 bases left in between. CDR3 length: 14 amino acids. The CDR3 DNA is TGTGCCAGCAGCTTAGATTGGGGGGAAGAGACCCAGTACTTC. Its translation is CASSLDWGEETQYF.

This clonotype was observed many times. V and J are TRBV2 and TRBJ2-2, with 10 bases that match TRBD2. V lost 5 bases and J lost 5; bases outside the gene matches: 2. The germline V gene encodes CDR1 SNHLY and CDR2 FYNNEI. The CDR3 sequence is 14 residues long. CDR3 bases: TGTGCCAGCAGTCTTAGCGGGGGGACCGGGGAGCTGTTTTTT. Its protein product is CASSLSGGTGELFF.

The chain employs TRBV6-1 and TRBJ1-2; 9 bases are shared with TRBD1. After removal of 0 bases from V and 5 bases from J, the junction contained 4 bases not matched to a gene. Germline assignment: CDR1 MNHNS and CDR2 SASEGT. This CDR3 region has 15 residues. CDR3 nucleotide sequence: TGTGCCAGCAGTGAAGCTGGACAGGGGAGATATGGCTACACCTTC. Its protein is CASSEAGQGRYGYTF.

This clonotype came up many times. The chain joins TRBV2 to TRBJ2-5, with 9 bases that match TRBD2. The J segment lost 5 bases and the V segment lost 6 bases, leaving 10 bases of the junction unmatched. CDR3 length: 15 residues. The germline V gene has CDR1 SNHLY and CDR2 FYNNEI. The CDR3 region has the DNA TGTGCCAGCAGGGGCTTTAGCGGGAGCGGGGAGACCCAGTACTTC. This translates into CASRGFSGSGETQYF. Based on the CDR3 plus reference TRBV2 and TRBJ2-5, the full variable domain is EPEVTQTPSHQVTQMGQEVILRCVPISNHLYFYWYRQILGQKVEFLVSFYNNEISEKSEIFDDQFSVERPDGSNFTLKIRSTKLEDSAMYFCASRGFSGSGETQYFGPGTRLLVL.

There are many counts of this clonotype. The V and J genes are TRBV7-8 and TRBJ2-5; D is perhaps TRBD1 (6 bases). The length of the CDR3 is 17 residues. From germline, CDR1 is SGHVS and CDR2 FQNEAQ. V was trimmed by 1 base and J by 7 bases, leaving 22 bases between them. DNA of the CDR3: TGTGCCAGCAGCTTAGACCGGGACACCACCCTGCATGGGACCCAGTACTTC. Protein sequence: CASSLDRDTTLHGTQYF.

The sample holds many counts of this clonotype. The chain uses TRBV27 and TRBJ2-5, with 9 bases that match TRBD1. With 7 bases clipped from V and 1 base from J, the junction kept 7 bases outside the gene matches. Germline lookup yields CDR1 MNHEY and CDR2 SMNVEV (reference sequence). CDR3 size: 15 residues. The CDR3 here is CASTSGTGPQETQYF. The CDR3 DNA reads as TGTGCCAGCACATCCGGGACAGGGCCCCAAGAGACCCAGTACTTC.

This rearrangement joins TRBV7-2 to TRBJ2-7, with 8 positions matching TRBD1. Per germline, CDR1 SGHTA and CDR2 FQGNSA. J lost 7 bases, V lost 2 bases, and 7 bases had no gene match. The CDR3 is 14 residues long. The CDR3 spells CASSLFGQGREQYF. CDR3 in DNA: TGTGCCAGCAGCTTATTCGGACAGGGAAGGGAGCAGTACTTC.

This clonotype was detected many times. The V call is TRBV6-5, the J call TRBJ1-1; D remains ambiguous. The ends were cut back, 6 bases at V and 3 bases at J, with 8 bases in the middle. Germline values: CDR1 MNHEY, CDR2 SVGAGI. This CDR3 comprises 12 residues. CDR3: CASRRMDTEAFF. DNA of the CDR3: TGTGCCAGCAGAAGGATGGACACTGAAGCTTTCTTT.

The chain is built from TRBV18 and TRBJ2-7; D is possibly TRBD2 (8 bases). Germline values: CDR1 KGHSH, CDR2 LQKENI. V lost 0 bases to trimming and J lost 7 bases, with 19 bases between them. CDR3 length: 16 amino acids. CDR3: CASSPPPGLVQGEQYF. The CDR3 DNA reads TGTGCCAGCTCACCACCCCCGGGACTAGTACAGGGGGAGCAGTACTTC.

This clonotype was seen many times. Germline is not matched at one junction end, which may reflect a read error. The CDR3 reads CASSLRDRGRIF. CDR3 coding DNA: TGTGCCAGCAGTCTCCGGGACAGGGGGCGGATTTTT. V usage is TRBV12-3 or TRBV12-4 and J usage is TRBJ1-1, with TRBD1 matching over 12 bases. This CDR3 spans 12 amino acids.

This clonotype was observed many times. The V and J genes are TRBV7-2 and TRBJ2-2; the match to TRBD2 covers 13 bases. Unmatched junction bases numbered 9, after V lost 1 base and J lost 7 bases. CDR3 size: 18 residues. Germline V gene sequence: CDR1 SGHTA, CDR2 FQGNSA. The CDR3 coding sequence is TGTGCCAGCAGCTTAGTCGCGACTAGCGGGAGGCGGGGCGGGGAGCTGTTTTTT. Residues: CASSLVATSGRRGGELFF.

The chain recombines TRBV15 with TRBJ2-7; possibly TRBD1 for D (5 bases). V was shortened by 1 base and J by 2 bases, with 9 bases between the two germline ends. Germline assignment: CDR1 LNHNV and CDR2 YYDKDF (reference sequence). The CDR3 contains 14 residues. The chain's CDR3 is CATSRGPGPYEQYF. In nucleotides, the CDR3 is TGTGCCACCAGCAGAGGCCCAGGGCCCTACGAGCAGTACTTC.

This clonotype was detected many times. The chain combines TRBV12-3 or TRBV12-4 with TRBJ2-2; tentatively, D is TRBD2 (6 bases). The V end was cut by 6 bases, the J end by 1 base, with 12 bases between. The CDR3 consists of 15 residues. CDR3 sequence (DNA): TGTGCCAGCAGCCCAGTTAGCGGGAACACCGGGGAGCTGTTTTTT. Protein: CASSPVSGNTGELFF.

As concerns this clonotype: A much larger clone differs from this one at a single base, so this may be a read error. V gene TRBV18 combines with J gene TRBJ2-7; 8 bases align to TRBD2. In germline, CDR1 is KGHSH, CDR2 LQKENI. CDR3 size: 14 residues. The chain's CDR3 is CASSPSGRLYEQCF. The CDR3, as DNA: TGTGCCAGCTCACCAAGCGGGAGACTGTACGAGCAGTGCTTC. Filled out from reference TRBV18 and TRBJ2-7, the complete variable domain reads NAGVMQNPRHLVRRRGQEARLRCSPMKGHSHVYWYRQLPEEGLKFMVYLQKENIIDESGMPKERFSAEFPKEGPSILRIQQVVRGDSAAYFCASSPSGRLYEQCFGPGTRLTVT.

In this sample, this clonotype turned up many times. J is TRBJ1-1 and V is TRBV10-3; 8 bases align to TRBD1. Trimming at V came to 2 bases and at J to 1 base, leaving 12 bases not matched to a gene. The CDR3 runs 18 residues. From germline, CDR1 is ENHRY and CDR2 SYGVKD. CDR3 sequence reads: CAISERQGQVDSNTEAFF. In nucleotides, the CDR3 is TGTGCCATCAGTGAGCGACAGGGACAGGTTGATTCGAACACTGAAGCTTTCTTT.

About this clonotype itself: The final CDR3 position lacks the conserved phenylalanine or tryptophan, pointing to a likely read error. The gene calls are TRBV30 and TRBJ1-5, with D possibly being TRBD1 (6 bases). This CDR3 contains 15 residues. The V end was cut by 0 bases, the J end by 3 bases, with 12 bases between. Germline-derived CDR1 and CDR2 are GTSNPN and SVGIG (reference sequence). In DNA form, the CDR3 reads TGTGCCTGGAGTGTACGTGGGACACTCAATCAGCCCCAGCATCTT. Translation gives CAWSVRGTLNQPQHL.

This clonotype has at least ten counts. The chain uses TRBV28 and TRBJ1-5, with TRBD1 identical over 7 bases. This CDR3 has 14 amino acids. The trim removed 8 bases at V and 5 bases at J, leaving 9 bases unmatched. Per the germline V gene, CDR1 is MDHEN and CDR2 is SYDVKM. CDR3 protein: CASVGQSTYQPQHF. For the CDR3, the DNA is TGTGCCAGCGTGGGACAGTCTACTTATCAGCCCCAGCATTTT. The full variable domain, completed using reference TRBV28 and TRBJ1-5, is DVKVTQSSRYLVKRTGEKVFLECVQDMDHENMFWYRQDPGLGLRLIYFSYDVKMKEKGDIPEGYSVSREKKERFSLILESASTNQTSMYLCASVGQSTYQPQHFGDGTRLSIL.

This clonotype was detected many times. The chain's CDR3 is CASSFRGRFGEAFF. The CDR3 DNA is TGTGCCAGCAGTTTTAGGGGGCGATTTGGTGAAGCTTTCTTT. The V and J genes are TRBV28 and TRBJ1-1, with 7 bases lining up with TRBD1. This CDR3 is 14 amino acids long. The ends lost 3 bases at V and 7 bases at J; junction bases unmatched: 8. CDR1 is MDHEN, CDR2 SYDVKM, per germline. The full variable domain, rest sourced from reference TRBV28 and TRBJ1-1, is DVKVTQSSRYLVKRTGEKVFLECVQDMDHENMFWYRQDPGLGLRLIYFSYDVKMKEKGDIPEGYSVSREKKERFSLILESASTNQTSMYLCASSFRGRFGEAFFGQGTRLTVV.

This clonotype was seen ten or more times. The CDR3 nucleotides read TGTGCCAGCAGTTTGGGTAACAGGGTGGGTAACGAGCAGTACTTC. Its translation: CASSLGNRVGNEQYF. V gene TRBV12-3 or TRBV12-4 combines with J gene TRBJ2-7; D is possibly TRBD1 (6 bases). This CDR3 region has 15 residues. V lost 3 bases, J lost 5 bases, and 17 bases lay in between.

This clonotype came up many times. The chain combines TRBV27 with TRBJ2-7; the D gene is possibly TRBD2 (5 bases). The CDR3 length is 15 residues. With 1 base removed from V and 0 bases from J, the gap between germline ends came to 10 bases. Germline CDR1 MNHEY, CDR2 SMNVEV (reference sequence). The CDR3 loop reads CASSLFPGSSYEQYF. The CDR3 region has the DNA TGTGCCAGCAGTTTATTCCCGGGAAGCTCCTACGAGCAGTACTTC.

This clonotype occurred many times. This chain links TRBV20-1 with TRBJ2-5; maybe TRBD1 (6 bases). Deletions cut 0 bases from V and 3 bases from J, with 14 bases between. The germline CDR1 and CDR2 sequences are DFQATT and SNEGSKA (reference sequence). CDR3 length equals 15 residues. CDR3 DNA: TGCAGTGCTAGAGACGACACAGGGTCCGAAGAGACCCAGTACTTC. Protein sequence: CSARDDTGSEETQYF.

The V call is TRBV7-2, the J call TRBJ2-7; D is unresolved. In germline, CDR1 is SGHTA, CDR2 FQGNSA. The V and J ends lost 0 bases and 0 bases respectively, with 6 bases between them. This CDR3 is 14 amino acids long. For the CDR3, the DNA is TGTGCCAGCAGCTTAGCTCCCTTCTCCTACGAGCAGTACTTC. Amino acid sequence: CASSLAPFSYEQYF.

This clonotype was seen at least ten times. In DNA form, the CDR3 reads TGTGCCAGCAGCTTAGAAGCGCGTAGCTCCTACGAGCAGTACTTC. The encoded protein is CASSLEARSSYEQYF. This chain links TRBV13 with TRBJ2-7; D is ambiguous. V lost 1 base and J 0 bases, leaving 10 bases between the germline ends. The CDR3 loop spans 15 amino acids. Germline V CDR1 and CDR2: PRHDT, FYEKMQ (reference sequence).

This clonotype was observed at least ten times. V usage is TRBV4-2 and J usage is TRBJ1-2; TRBD1 agrees at 10 bases. Losses at the gene ends were 4 bases for V and 6 bases for J; bases not matched to a gene: 5. The CDR3 consists of 14 residues. Germline CDR1 reads LGHNA; CDR2 reads YNFKEQ. DNA for the CDR3: TGTGCCAGCAGCCGCCCCGGGACAGGGGATGGCTACACCTTC. Translation: CASSRPGTGDGYTF.

The rearrangement uses TRBV6-1 and TRBJ1-3; tentatively, D is TRBD1 (5 bases). CDR3 size: 16 residues. CDR1 is MNHNS and CDR2 is SASEGT in the germline V gene. V lost 7 bases, J lost 7 bases, and 23 bases lay in between. The CDR3: CASTDRGLTSRNTIYF. The CDR3 nucleotides are TGTGCCAGCACCGACCGGGGACTCACCTCTAGGAACACCATATATTTT.

This clonotype has at least ten counts. This chain links TRBV5-1 with TRBJ1-6; D remains ambiguous. CDR1 and CDR2 from the germline V gene are SGHRS and YFSETQ. The CDR3 is made up of 16 amino acids. V was shortened by 0 bases and J by 0 bases, with 7 bases between the two germline ends. CDR3 sequence (DNA): TGCGCCAGCAGCTTGGGGTCAAGCTCCTATAATTCACCCCTCCACTTT. Translated: CASSLGSSSYNSPLHF.